This T cell receptor beta chain was observed in a study of shared clonotypes between healthy human individuals. CDR1 and CDR2 from the germline V gene are SGHRS and YFSETQ. This CDR3 is built from 13 residues. V lost 3 bases, J lost 6 bases, and 9 bases lay in between. Over several immunoSEQ plates, each subset's genomic DNA was distributed in even portions. The assay was immunoSEQ multiplex PCR, and TCRdb's table has in-frame clones only and misses some. The table shows approximately 250,000 clones, with approximately 65% occurring only once. Free of recent acute infections or vaccinations, the donors were healthy HIV-negative adults.

This sequence joins TRBV5-1 and TRBJ2-2; D could derive from TRBD1 or TRBD2 (5 bases each). The sequenced sample consisted of memory CD4+ T cells sorted from blood. Subset here: CD45RA-negative fraction. This receptor was obtained from a young man in good health. CDR3 nucleotide sequence: TGCGCCAGCAGCTCCCGGGACGCCGGGGAGCTGTTTTTT. Encoded protein: CASSSRDAGELFF.